This T cell receptor beta chain is from a study of T cell responses to AZD1222 COVID-19 vaccine. Study-wide points: Targets within unmutated variant regions were reportedly found for nearly half of spike-specific TCRs.

This CDR3 is built from 14 residues. V lost 1 base and J 4 bases, leaving 9 bases between the germline ends. Germline V gene lookup returns CDR1 SEHNR and CDR2 FQNEAQ (reference sequence). In the case of this clone: Antigen specificity is unknown.

Here immunoSEQ multiplex PCR was the method, and the copy in TCRdb shows in-frame clones only, minus some. This table has 90,000 to 120,000 clones, 70% to 90% appearing once. The sequenced sample was peripheral blood, obtained on day 0 of AZD1222 vaccination. The sequence was collected from an adult in good health. The rearrangement links TRBV7-9 to TRBJ2-3; D unresolved. This chain's CDR3 is CASSLGGSADTQYF. CDR3 sequence (DNA): TGTGCCAGCAGCTTAGGCGGATCAGCAGATACGCAGTATTTT.